These 18 T cell receptor beta chains were all obtained from the same sample, sequenced in a study of blood T cell repertoires in COVID-19. Profiled with immunoSEQ multiplex PCR; TCRdb holds only in-frame clones, not every one. In the table there are about 57,000 clones, roughly 82% of which are singletons. The source material was peripheral blood. These receptors were taken from a woman aged 60-75 years with acute or convalescent COVID-19.

The CDR3 loop reads CASGEGVLYSPLHF. The CDR3 nucleotides are TGTGCCAGCGGGGAGGGGGTTCTATATTCACCCCTCCACTTT. The chain couples TRBV7-8 to TRBJ1-6; possibly TRBD1 for D (6 bases). This CDR3 is built from 14 residues. CDR1 and CDR2 from the germline V gene are SGHVS and FQNEAQ. V lost 8 bases to trimming and J lost 8 bases, with 16 bases between them.

The genes are TRBV14 and TRBJ2-7; D may be TRBD2 (6 bases). Germline values: CDR1 SGHDN, CDR2 FVKESK. Trimming removed 1 base at V and 2 bases at J, with 9 bases between. The CDR3 has 14 amino acids. The CDR3 nucleotides are TGTGCCAGCAGCCAAGGAAGACTAGCCTACGAGCAGTACTTC. Translation: CASSQGRLAYEQYF.

The chain couples TRBV12-3 or TRBV12-4 to TRBJ1-2; tentative D call: TRBD1 (5 bases). The CDR3 consists of 13 residues. V was cut by 7 bases and J by 6 bases, with 15 bases left in between. DNA of the CDR3: TGTGCCAGCACCCCGTCAGGGTTTGATGGCTACACCTTC. Translating gives CASTPSGFDGYTF.

This chain joins TRBV3-1 (or the pseudogene TRBV3-2) and TRBJ2-2; possibly TRBD2 for D (5 bases). Per germline, CDR1 LGHDT and CDR2 YNNKEL (reference sequence). This CDR3 spans 15 amino acids. Trimming pared 6 bases from V and 5 bases from J, leaving 16 bases between. CDR3 coding DNA: TGTGCCAGCAGTAAAACTCTAGCTGCAACCGGGGAGCTGTTTTTT. Translated, it gives CASSKTLAATGELFF.

V is TRBV4-3 and J is TRBJ2-5; maybe TRBD2 (5 bases). From germline, CDR1 is LGHNA and CDR2 YSLEER. This CDR3 is 14 amino acids long. V was shortened by 4 bases and J by 3 bases, with 12 bases between the two germline ends. The CDR3 spells CASSPGLAKETQYF. The CDR3 DNA reads as TGCGCCAGCAGCCCGGGGTTGGCGAAAGAGACCCAGTACTTC.

This clone was recorded a few times. The J gene is TRBJ2-3, the V gene TRBV19; 11 nucleotides align to TRBD2. The V gene end was trimmed by 7 bases and the J gene end by 5 bases; junction bases not matched to a gene: 8. The CDR3 runs 15 residues. CDR1 and CDR2 (germline): LNHDA, SQIVND (reference sequence). The CDR3 spells CASTVAGGPGDTQYF. The CDR3, as DNA: TGTGCCAGTACGGTAGCGGGGGGGCCGGGAGATACGCAGTATTTT. The whole variable domain, remainder taken from reference TRBV19 and TRBJ2-3, is DGGITQSPKYLFRKEGQNVTLSCEQNLNHDAMYWYRQDPGQGLRLIYYSQIVNDFQKGDIAEGYSVSREKKESFPLTVTSAQKNPTAFYLCASTVAGGPGDTQYFGPGTRLTVL.

J is TRBJ1-1 and V is TRBV16, with D uncertain. The germline CDR1 and CDR2 sequences are KGHSY and FQNENV. CDR3 length: 16 residues. The germline V and J ends were trimmed by 0 bases and 6 bases, with 17 bases remaining between them. CDR3 sequence: CASSQSAALAKPEAFF. DNA of the CDR3: TGTGCCAGCAGCCAATCCGCGGCGCTAGCAAAGCCTGAAGCTTTCTTT. Based on the CDR3 plus reference TRBV16 and TRBJ1-1, the full variable domain is GEEVAQTPKHLVRGEGQKAKLYCAPIKGHSYVFWYQQVLKNEFKFLISFQNENVFDETGMPKERFSAKCLPNSPCSLEIQATKLEDSAVYFCASSQSAALAKPEAFFGQGTRLTVV.

The chain uses TRBV5-4 and TRBJ1-1, with D perhaps TRBD1 (6 bases). The germline CDR1 and CDR2 sequences are SGHNT and YYREEE (reference sequence). V shed 0 bases and J shed 1 base, with 7 bases lying between them. The CDR3 consists of 14 residues. For the CDR3, the DNA is TGTGCCAGCAGCTTGGGACAGGAGAACACTGAAGCTTTCTTT. Translated: CASSLGQENTEAFF.

The sample holds many counts of this clone. The chain carries TRBV5-6 and TRBJ1-3; D is unresolved. V lost 3 bases and J lost 3, with 10 bases in between. The V gene's germline CDR1 is SGHDT and CDR2 YYEEEE. The CDR3 spans 14 residues. Written as DNA, the CDR3 is TGTGCCAGCAGCTCACTTAACAGTGGAAACACCATATATTTT. This sequence encodes CASSSLNSGNTIYF.

The chain recombines TRBV4-3 with TRBJ2-5, with D perhaps TRBD1 (5 bases). The germline gives CDR1 LGHNA, CDR2 YSLEER. This CDR3 comprises 14 residues. V was shortened by 0 bases and J by 6 bases, with 11 bases between the two germline ends. In nucleotides, the CDR3 is TGCGCCAGCAGCCAAGATTCCCAGGGAAAGACCCAGTACTTC. Translated: CASSQDSQGKTQYF.

The J gene is TRBJ2-1, the V gene TRBV24-1; 8 nucleotides agree with TRBD1. The CDR3 loop spans 13 amino acids. Germline trimming cut 9 bases from V and 5 bases from J; bases unmatched to any gene: 5. Germline V CDR1 and CDR2: KGHDR, SFDVKD. The CDR3 nucleotides read TGTGCCACCCGGGACAGGACGAACAATGAGCAGTTCTTC. Translation gives CATRDRTNNEQFF.

The chain uses TRBV9 and TRBJ1-2, with D unclear. V dropped 4 bases and J dropped 2 bases, with 15 bases sitting between them. CDR3 size: 15 residues. The V gene's germline CDR1 is SGDLS and CDR2 YYNGEE. This chain's CDR3 is CASSPQAGANYGYTF. CDR3 sequence (DNA): TGTGCCAGCAGCCCCCAAGCGGGCGCGAACTATGGCTACACCTTC.

This clone was seen just once. V and J are TRBV7-9 and TRBJ2-3, with TRBD2 identical over 7 bases. The trim removed 3 bases at V and 8 bases at J, leaving 5 bases unmatched. CDR1 and CDR2 from the germline V gene are SEHNR and FQNEAQ (reference sequence). The CDR3 is made up of 13 amino acids. CDR3 nucleotide sequence: TGTGCCAGCAGCTTGGACACGGGGGGTACGCAGTATTTT. It codes for CASSLDTGGTQYF.

The V and J genes are TRBV23-1 and TRBJ1-3; D unclear. TRBV23-1 is annotated as an ORF whose role is uncertain. V lost 1 base and J lost 5, with 12 bases in between. This CDR3 contains 15 residues. The CDR3 region is CASSQFLEPRNTIYF. The CDR3 DNA reads as TGCGCCAGCAGTCAATTCCTTGAGCCTCGAAACACCATATATTTT.

The chain joins TRBV4-2 to TRBJ2-1, with 10 positions matching TRBD2. This CDR3 contains 16 residues. The germline gives CDR1 LGHNA, CDR2 YNFKEQ. V shed 2 bases, J shed 4 bases, and the junction held 5 bases outside the gene matches. The CDR3 loop reads CASSQHTSGDYNEQFF. The CDR3 coding sequence is TGTGCCAGCAGCCAACACACTAGCGGGGATTACAATGAGCAGTTCTTC.

J is TRBJ2-7 and V is TRBV19; 7 bases map to TRBD1. Germline V gives CDR1 LNHDA, CDR2 SQIVND (reference sequence). The CDR3 runs 12 residues. The ends lost 10 bases at V and 0 bases at J; junction bases unmatched: 3. The CDR3 loop is CATGTASYEQYF. In DNA form, the CDR3 reads TGTGCCACCGGGACAGCCTCCTACGAGCAGTACTTC.

This rearrangement joins TRBV7-8 to TRBJ2-1; D gene unclear. This CDR3 contains 15 residues. Germline CDR1 and CDR2: SGHVS and FQNEAQ. The germline V and J ends were trimmed by 3 bases and 2 bases, with 11 bases remaining between them. In DNA, the CDR3 is TGTGCCAGCAGCTTGTCGGTCGTGGCCTACAATGAGCAGTTCTTC. The encoded protein is CASSLSVVAYNEQFF.

The V gene is TRBV6-5, the J gene TRBJ2-2; D not certain. In germline, CDR1 is MNHEY, CDR2 SVGAGI. CDR3 length: 15 residues. V lost 0 bases and J 2 bases, leaving 7 bases between the germline ends. For the CDR3, the DNA is TGTGCCAGCAGTTACTCCCCAGATAACACCGGGGAGCTGTTTTTT. Translated, it gives CASSYSPDNTGELFF.